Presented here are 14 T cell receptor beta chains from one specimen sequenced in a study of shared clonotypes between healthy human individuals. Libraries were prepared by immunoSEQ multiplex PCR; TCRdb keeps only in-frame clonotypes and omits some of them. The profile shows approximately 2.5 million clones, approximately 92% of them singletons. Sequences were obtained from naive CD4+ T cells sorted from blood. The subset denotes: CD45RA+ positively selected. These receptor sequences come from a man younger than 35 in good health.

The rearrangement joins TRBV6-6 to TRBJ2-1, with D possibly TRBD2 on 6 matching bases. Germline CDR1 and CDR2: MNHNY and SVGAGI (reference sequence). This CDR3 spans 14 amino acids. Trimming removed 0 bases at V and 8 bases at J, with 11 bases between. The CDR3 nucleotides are TGTGCCAGCAGTTACTCTCTGGGGGACTATGAGCAGTTCTTC. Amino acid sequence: CASSYSLGDYEQFF.

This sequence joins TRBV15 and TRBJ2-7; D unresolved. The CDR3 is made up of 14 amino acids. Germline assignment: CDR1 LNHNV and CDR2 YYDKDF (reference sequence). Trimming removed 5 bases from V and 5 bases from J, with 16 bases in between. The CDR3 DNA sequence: TGTGCCACCAGCGAGCGAGCCCCGACACACGAGCAGTACTTC. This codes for CATSERAPTHEQYF.

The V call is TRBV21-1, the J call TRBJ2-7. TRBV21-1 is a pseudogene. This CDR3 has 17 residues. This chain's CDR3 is CASSRRVGSTSPYEQYF. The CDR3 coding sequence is TGTGCCAGCAGCCGACGTGTGGGTTCCACCTCGCCATACGAGCAGTACTTC.

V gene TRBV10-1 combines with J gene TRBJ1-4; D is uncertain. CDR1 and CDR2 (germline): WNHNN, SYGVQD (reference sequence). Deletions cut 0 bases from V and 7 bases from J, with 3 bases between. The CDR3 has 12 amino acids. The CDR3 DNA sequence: TGCGCCAGCAGTGAGTCAGGTGAAAAACTGTTTTTT. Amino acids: CASSESGEKLFF.

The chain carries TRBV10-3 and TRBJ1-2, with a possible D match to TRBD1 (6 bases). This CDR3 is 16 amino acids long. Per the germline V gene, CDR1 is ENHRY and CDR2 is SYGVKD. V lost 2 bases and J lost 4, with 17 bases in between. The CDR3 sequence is CAISELILGTFYGYTF. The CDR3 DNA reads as TGTGCCATCAGTGAGCTTATTTTGGGGACATTCTATGGCTACACCTTC.

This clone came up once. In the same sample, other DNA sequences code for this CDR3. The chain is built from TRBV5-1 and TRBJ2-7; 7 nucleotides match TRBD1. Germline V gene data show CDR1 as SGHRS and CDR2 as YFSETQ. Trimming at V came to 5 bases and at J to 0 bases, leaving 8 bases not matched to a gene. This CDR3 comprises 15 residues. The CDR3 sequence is CASSLTGSSSYEQYF. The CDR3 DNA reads TGCGCCAGCAGTTTGACAGGGTCGAGCTCCTACGAGCAGTACTTC.

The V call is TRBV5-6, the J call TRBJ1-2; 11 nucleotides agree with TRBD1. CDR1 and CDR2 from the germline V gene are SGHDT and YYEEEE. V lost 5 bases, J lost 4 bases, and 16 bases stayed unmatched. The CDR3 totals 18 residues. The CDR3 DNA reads TGTGCCAGCAGTTTGCTTGGGACAGGGGGGCTTGATGCCTATGGCTACACCTTC. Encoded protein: CASSLLGTGGLDAYGYTF.

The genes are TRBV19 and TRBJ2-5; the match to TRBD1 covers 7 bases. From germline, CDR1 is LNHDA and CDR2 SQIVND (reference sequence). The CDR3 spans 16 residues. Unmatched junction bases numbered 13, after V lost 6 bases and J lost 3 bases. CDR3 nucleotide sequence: TGTGCCAGTAGCTCACAGGGGACGTTAAAGGAAGAGACCCAGTACTTC. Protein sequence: CASSSQGTLKEETQYF.

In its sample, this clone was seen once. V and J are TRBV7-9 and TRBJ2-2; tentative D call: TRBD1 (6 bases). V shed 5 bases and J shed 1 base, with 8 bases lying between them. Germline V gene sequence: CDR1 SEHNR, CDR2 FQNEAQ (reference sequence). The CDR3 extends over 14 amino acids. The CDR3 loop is CASSTRGNTGELFF. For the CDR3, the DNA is TGTGCCAGCAGCACCAGGGGGAACACCGGGGAGCTGTTTTTT.

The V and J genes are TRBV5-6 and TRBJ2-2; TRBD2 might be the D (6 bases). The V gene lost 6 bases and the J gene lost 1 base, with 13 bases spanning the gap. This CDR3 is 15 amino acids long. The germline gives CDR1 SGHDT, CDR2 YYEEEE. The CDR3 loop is CASTGLGGNTGELFF. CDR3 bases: TGTGCCAGCACCGGTTTGGGGGGGAACACCGGGGAGCTGTTTTTT.

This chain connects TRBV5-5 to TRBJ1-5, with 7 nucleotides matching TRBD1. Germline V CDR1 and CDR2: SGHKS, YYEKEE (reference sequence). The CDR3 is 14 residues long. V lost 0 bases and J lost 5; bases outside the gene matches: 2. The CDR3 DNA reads TGTGCCAGCAGCTTGGGGACAGGATATCAGCCCCAGCATTTT. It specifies CASSLGTGYQPQHF.

The CDR3 here is CASSLEGQYGYTF. The CDR3 coding sequence is TGCGCCAGCAGCTTGGAGGGCCAGTATGGCTACACCTTC. This chain uses TRBV5-1 with TRBJ1-2; D unresolved. The germline gives CDR1 SGHRS, CDR2 YFSETQ. This CDR3 contains 13 residues. Trimming pared 0 bases from V and 5 bases from J, leaving 8 bases between.

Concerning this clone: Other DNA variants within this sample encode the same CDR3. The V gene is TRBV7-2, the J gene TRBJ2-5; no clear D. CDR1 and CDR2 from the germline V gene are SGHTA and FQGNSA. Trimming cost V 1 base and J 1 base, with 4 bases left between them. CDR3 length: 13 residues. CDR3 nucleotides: TGTGCCAGCAGCTTAGGGCTCCAAGAGACCCAGTACTTC. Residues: CASSLGLQETQYF.

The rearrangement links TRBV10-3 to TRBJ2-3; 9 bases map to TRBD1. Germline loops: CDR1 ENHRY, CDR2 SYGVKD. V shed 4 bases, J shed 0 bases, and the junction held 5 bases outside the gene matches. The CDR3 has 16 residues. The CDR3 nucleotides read TGTGCCATCAGTGCCCAGGACAGGGGTAGCACAGATACGCAGTATTTT. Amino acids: CAISAQDRGSTDTQYF.